This T cell receptor beta chain appears in the sequencing data of a study of OX40 agonist ivuxolimab in advanced cancers. General study findings and limits: Clones of CD4+ and CD8+ blood T cells grew by week 6 at doses of 0.1 to 3.0 mg/kg. Also present in some nonresponders was a low level of normalized T-cell clonal expansion.

This table comes from immunoSEQ multiplex PCR, and its TCRdb copy is limited to in-frame clones, with some not included. The table records roughly 70,000 clones, 75% to 85% of them present only once. As for this clone: Its specificity is unknown.

CDR1 is GTSNPN and CDR2 is SVGIG in the germline V gene (reference sequence). Trimming removed 7 bases from V and 2 bases from J, with 20 bases in between. This CDR3 has 15 residues. At cycle 4 day 1, cycle 7 day 1, and baseline, blood was sampled. This sequence originates from an adult with an advanced solid tumor such as melanoma, head and neck, liver or kidney cancer. Source: CD4+ or CD8+ T cells sorted from blood, taken in a trial of the OX40 agonist ivuxolimab. V and J are TRBV30 and TRBJ1-2; tentatively, D is TRBD1 (5 bases). The CDR3 nucleotides read TGTGCCTACCAGACCGTGGGGCACTCGAACTATGGCTACACCTTC. Residues: CAYQTVGHSNYGYTF.